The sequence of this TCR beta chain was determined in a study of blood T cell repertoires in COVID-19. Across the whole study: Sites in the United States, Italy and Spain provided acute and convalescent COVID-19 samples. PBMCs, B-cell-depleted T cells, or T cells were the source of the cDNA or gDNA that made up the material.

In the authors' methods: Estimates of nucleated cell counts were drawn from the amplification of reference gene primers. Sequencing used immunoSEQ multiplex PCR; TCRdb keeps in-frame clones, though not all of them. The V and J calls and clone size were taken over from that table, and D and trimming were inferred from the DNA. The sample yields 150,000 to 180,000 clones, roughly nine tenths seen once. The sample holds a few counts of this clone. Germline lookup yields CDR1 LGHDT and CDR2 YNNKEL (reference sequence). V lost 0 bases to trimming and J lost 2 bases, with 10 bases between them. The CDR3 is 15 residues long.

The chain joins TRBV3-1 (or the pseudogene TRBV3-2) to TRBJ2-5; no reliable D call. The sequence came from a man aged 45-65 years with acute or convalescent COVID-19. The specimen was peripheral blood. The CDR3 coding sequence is TGTGCCAGCAGCCAAGATGTGTGGCGGCAAGAGACCCAGTACTTC. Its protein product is CASSQDVWRQETQYF.